Listed here are 15 T cell receptor beta chains from one sample, sequenced in a study of blood T cells in healthy people across ages. Together with a sample-barcoded 5' primer, a J-beta primer mix was included in a second PCR lasting roughly 7 to 11 cycles. In TCRdb, the 5' RACE reads were re-called with MiXCR into one record per CDR3 protein. The sample yields almost 300,000 distinct CDR3 sequences, around 30% seen once. Sequenced material: blood. Source of these receptors: a woman between 65 and 79 years old in good health.

V gene TRBV4-1 combines with J gene TRBJ1-1, with 9 nucleotides matching TRBD1. Per the germline V gene, CDR1 is MGHRA and CDR2 is YSYEKL. The CDR3 is made up of 15 amino acids. V shed 5 bases and J 6 bases; nucleotides not matched to a gene: 10. The DNA of the CDR3 is TGCGCCAGCAGCAACTGGGACAGGGAGTGGGCTGAAGCTTTCTTT. Translating gives CASSNWDREWAEAFF.

This clonotype was recorded many times. The chain recombines TRBV5-1 with TRBJ2-5, with 9 positions matching TRBD2. The DNA end lines up better with TRBJ2-1; the J call may be wrong. The CDR3 covers 15 residues. CDR1 SGHRS and CDR2 YFSETQ come from the germline V gene. The CDR3, as DNA: TGCGCCAGCAGCTTGGGGGGGACTAGCTTCAATGAGCAGTTCTTC. It encodes CASSLGGTSFNEQFF.

This clonotype has only a few counts. The chain uses TRBV4-2 and TRBJ1-2; 10 bases fit TRBD1. V shed 2 bases and J 5 bases; nucleotides not matched to a gene: 17. The V gene's germline CDR1 is LGHNA and CDR2 YNFKEQ. The CDR3 totals 19 residues. The CDR3 region has the DNA TGTGCCAGCAGCCAATCAACCGGGACAGGGGACTCTACCAAATATGGCTACACCTTC. This sequence encodes CASSQSTGTGDSTKYGYTF.

The V and J genes are TRBV20-1 and TRBJ1-1; D remains ambiguous. The CDR3 length is 12 residues. From germline, CDR1 is DFQATT and CDR2 SNEGSKA (reference sequence). Trimming pared 6 bases from V and 1 base from J, leaving 9 bases between. CDR3 coding DNA: TGCAGTGCCCCGGAGGGGAACACTGAAGCTTTCTTT. Encoded protein: CSAPEGNTEAFF.

V gene TRBV20-1 combines with J gene TRBJ2-6, with 7 nucleotides matching TRBD2. V lost 3 bases and J lost 3; bases outside the gene matches: 2. Germline V gene data show CDR1 as DFQATT and CDR2 as SNEGSKA (reference sequence). The length of the CDR3 is 14 residues. The CDR3 DNA sequence: TGCAGTGCTAGCGGGAGGAGTGGGGCCAACGTCCTGACTTTC. It encodes CSASGRSGANVLTF.

The chain employs TRBV20-1 and TRBJ2-7, with a tentative D call TRBD2 (6 bases). The J call is doubtful: the DNA matches TRBJ2-5 better. Germline assignment: CDR1 DFQATT and CDR2 SNEGSKA (reference sequence). The CDR3 runs to 13 residues. DNA for the CDR3: TGCAGTGGCCCGGTAGCGGTCGGGGAGACCCAGTACTTC. Translation: CSGPVAVGETQYF.

This clonotype was detected a few times. The chain employs TRBV12-3 or TRBV12-4 and TRBJ1-1; 11 nucleotides line up with TRBD1. Losses at the gene ends were 5 bases for V and 8 bases for J; bases not matched to a gene: 10. This CDR3 spans 15 amino acids. CDR3: CASSPRTGGDTEAFF. DNA of the CDR3: TGTGCCAGCAGTCCCCGGACAGGGGGCGATACGGAAGCTTTCTTT.

The genes are TRBV7-9 and TRBJ1-5, with 7 bases that match TRBD1. V trimming: 5 bases; J trimming: 13 bases; junction bases outside the gene matches: 11. CDR1 is SEHNR and CDR2 is FQNEAQ in the germline V gene (reference sequence). The CDR3 has 13 amino acids. The CDR3: CASSGLGTVQQHF. Written as DNA, the CDR3 is TGTGCCAGCAGCGGACTCGGGACAGTTCAGCAGCATTTT.

This clonotype was found a few times. V gene TRBV28 combines with J gene TRBJ2-3; D gene ambiguous. CDR3 length: 11 residues. Trimming took 5 bases from V and 4 from J, leaving 4 bases between them. CDR1 is MDHEN, CDR2 SYDVKM, per germline. The CDR3 coding sequence is TGTGCCAGCAGTGCCCCAGATACGCAGTATTTT. This encodes CASSAPDTQYF.

CDR3 amino acids: CASSPGLILCFSEQFF. The CDR3 nucleotides read TGCGCCAGCAGCCCAGGTCTGATTCTGTGCTTCAGTGAGCAGTTCTTC. V and J are TRBV4-1 and TRBJ2-1; D unclear. Deletions cut 4 bases from V and 9 bases from J, with 22 bases between. This CDR3 is 16 amino acids long. Germline V gives CDR1 MGHRA, CDR2 YSYEKL.

This clonotype came up a few times. The gene calls are TRBV6-6 and TRBJ2-2; a possible D gene is TRBD2 (6 bases). Germline CDR1 reads MNHNY; CDR2 reads SVGAGI (reference sequence). This CDR3 is built from 14 residues. V was pared by 6 bases and J by 4 bases, with 12 bases between. CDR3 loop: CASSPGLSTGELFF. In DNA form, the CDR3 reads TGTGCCAGCAGCCCGGGACTCAGCACCGGGGAGCTGTTTTTT.

This clonotype was seen many times. The V call is TRBV14, the J call TRBJ2-2, with D perhaps matching TRBD2 (5 bases). There are 16 residues in the CDR3. Trimming took off 1 base at V and 2 bases at J, with 11 bases between the two ends. Germline lookup yields CDR1 SGHDN and CDR2 FVKESK. CDR3 protein: CASSQAAGVNTGELFF. CDR3 sequence (DNA): TGTGCCAGCAGCCAAGCAGCCGGGGTCAACACCGGGGAGCTGTTTTTT.

This clonotype turned up a few times. The chain links TRBV12-3 or TRBV12-4 to TRBJ2-5, with 9 bases that match TRBD2. The DNA matches TRBJ2-1 better at its end, which makes the J call doubtful. This CDR3 region has 16 residues. As DNA, the CDR3 is TGTGCCAGCAGTGCCCGGGGTGGTAGCGGGAGACATGAGCAGTTCTTC. Translating it yields CASSARGGSGRHEQFF.

The rearrangement links TRBV7-2 to TRBJ2-7; D uncertain. CDR1 and CDR2 from the germline V gene are SGHTA and FQGNSA. V shed 1 base and J shed 2 bases, with 9 bases lying between them. The CDR3 covers 14 residues. The CDR3 here is CASSLGGGPYEQYF. The CDR3 DNA follows: TGTGCCAGCAGCTTAGGAGGCGGACCCTACGAGCAGTACTTC.

This chain connects TRBV10-3 to TRBJ1-2, with a tentative D call TRBD1 (5 bases). Germline V gene data show CDR1 as ENHRY and CDR2 as SYGVKD. This CDR3 has 16 amino acids. Trimming removed 6 bases from V and 4 bases from J, with 21 bases in between. The CDR3 protein is CAIRAIRGRLPYGYTF. In DNA, the CDR3 is TGTGCCATCAGAGCGATCCGGGGGAGATTGCCCTATGGCTACACCTTC.